Below, 9 T cell receptor beta chains from the same sample are listed, as sequenced in a study of T cells after yellow fever vaccination. TCRdb reprocessed the 5' RACE reads via MiXCR and lists one record per CDR3 protein. The sample has about 320,000 distinct CDR3 sequences, around 11% seen once. Source: CD4+ T cells sorted from PBMCs, taken 45 days after the yellow fever booster vaccination. These receptors were collected from a man between 18 and 29 years old who received the YFV17D yellow fever vaccine.

This sequence joins TRBV10-3 and TRBJ1-5, with D unresolved. In germline, CDR1 is ENHRY, CDR2 SYGVKD. The CDR3 length is 12 residues. V dropped 6 bases and J dropped 4 bases, with 7 bases sitting between them. CDR3 bases: TGTGCCATCAGGGATTCTAATCAGCCCCAGCATTTT. It is translated as CAIRDSNQPQHF.

V gene TRBV2 combines with J gene TRBJ2-5, with D perhaps TRBD2 (5 bases). Germline lookup yields CDR1 SNHLY and CDR2 FYNNEI. The CDR3 loop spans 14 amino acids. Trimming took 1 base from V and 4 from J, leaving 10 bases between them. The CDR3 here is CASSEGLAAETQYF. CDR3 bases: TGTGCCAGCAGTGAAGGCCTAGCAGCAGAGACCCAGTACTTC.

In nucleotides, the CDR3 is TGTGCCAGCAGTGAAGACCCCAGGATCTATAGCAATCAGCCCCAGCATTTT. It codes for CASSEDPRIYSNQPQHF. This rearrangement joins TRBV6-1 to TRBJ1-5; D not certain. The V end was cut by 1 base, the J end by 0 bases, with 13 bases between. Germline V gives CDR1 MNHNS, CDR2 SASEGT. This CDR3 contains 17 residues.

This clonotype was seen a few times. This chain uses TRBV7-2 with TRBJ2-5; D ambiguous. Per the germline V gene, CDR1 is SGHTA and CDR2 is FQGNSA. Trimming took off 3 bases at V and 5 bases at J, with 16 bases between the two ends. This CDR3 has 15 amino acids. In DNA form, the CDR3 reads TGTGCCAGCAGCTTTGGACCGAGAATCGCTGAGACCCAGTACTTC. It translates to CASSFGPRIAETQYF.

This clonotype was seen only a few times. The rearrangement links TRBV5-1 to TRBJ2-3; possibly TRBD1 for D (5 bases). The V end lost 3 bases, the J end lost 0 bases, and 11 bases lay between the germline ends. This CDR3 is built from 15 residues. Germline assignment: CDR1 SGHRS and CDR2 YFSETQ. The CDR3 loop is CASSSGPSSTDTQYF. Here the CDR3 DNA reads TGCGCCAGCAGCTCAGGGCCATCTAGCACAGATACGCAGTATTTT.

In this sample, this clonotype turned up a few times. The CDR3 nucleotides read TGCGCCAGCAGCTTAGCCCGGGGGGGGCGAGATACGCAGTATTTT. Translated: CASSLARGGRDTQYF. The chain recombines TRBV5-1 with TRBJ2-3, with 8 bases matching TRBD2. The V segment lost 2 bases and the J segment 5 bases; nucleotides outside the gene matches: 7. This CDR3 has 15 amino acids. Germline V gene data show CDR1 as SGHRS and CDR2 as YFSETQ.

The chain joins TRBV9 to TRBJ1-1; unclear D gene. Germline loops: CDR1 SGDLS, CDR2 YYNGEE. With 0 bases removed from V and 0 bases from J, the gap between germline ends came to 9 bases. This CDR3 is built from 15 residues. The CDR3 spells CASSVGDTMNTEAFF. Here the CDR3 DNA reads TGTGCCAGCAGCGTAGGGGATACAATGAACACTGAAGCTTTCTTT.

The V and J genes are TRBV18 and TRBJ1-2; D is ambiguous. The CDR3 is 15 amino acids. Germline V lookup: CDR1 KGHSH, CDR2 LQKENI. Trimming removed 2 bases at V and 0 bases at J, with 10 bases between. The CDR3 spells CASSPSQVPNYGYTF. For the CDR3, the DNA is TGTGCCAGCTCACCATCGCAGGTCCCTAACTATGGCTACACCTTC.

This clonotype has at least ten counts. The rearrangement joins TRBV11-2 to TRBJ1-5; D unresolved. With 6 bases removed from V and 4 bases from J, the gap between germline ends came to 10 bases. The CDR3 runs to 13 residues. The V gene's germline CDR1 is SGHAT and CDR2 FQNNGV. This CDR3 reads CASSLNRNQPQHF. For the CDR3, the DNA is TGTGCCAGCAGTTTAAACCGGAATCAGCCCCAGCATTTT. The full variable domain, completed using reference TRBV11-2 and TRBJ1-5, is EAGVAQSPRYKIIEKRQSVAFWCNPISGHATLYWYQQILGQGPKLLIQFQNNGVVDDSQLPKDRFSAERLKGVDSTLKIQPAKLEDSAVYLCASSLNRNQPQHFGDGTRLSIL.